This T cell receptor (beta chain) emerged from a study of cytomegalovirus exposure and HLA in healthy donors. Overall study results and limits: The sole available immune exposure information was CMV serostatus.

To note about this clone: Its antigen is not identified.

Trimming cost V 11 bases and J 2 bases; bases outside gene matches: 13. The CDR3 has 15 residues. Germline loops: CDR1 MNHEY, CDR2 SMNVEV (reference sequence). The PCR employed 60 Vbeta primers together with 13 Jbeta primers. Measured with immunoSEQ multiplex PCR; TCRdb has only the in-frame clones, and not every one. The sample has under 200,000 clones, roughly 80% seen once. Sequenced material: PBMCs. The chain carries TRBV27 and TRBJ1-1, with TRBD1 matching over 8 bases. The receptor was derived from a man aged 50 to 60 in good health and CMV-seronegative. The chain's CDR3 is CAAGARTGFNTEAFF. CDR3 in DNA: TGTGCCGCCGGAGCACGGACAGGGTTTAACACTGAAGCTTTCTTT.